A selection of T cell receptor beta chains follows, all from one sample in a study of CD8+ T cells in alopecia areata. Profiling relied on immunoSEQ multiplex PCR, and the TCRdb table lists in-frame clones only, not all of them. The sample has over 100,000 clones, about 50% seen once. Sequenced material: CD4+ T cells sorted from blood, taken at week 4, from a patient treated with tofacitinib. Receptor source: a human donor with alopecia areata. Each CDR3 is given with its conserved first and last residue. D genes are given only for firm matches. A clone size is listed for some rows: how often the clone was seen (once, few, many), or a class if it is expanded.

>TRBV7-2|TRBD1|TRBJ2-1|few
CASSLVAGGFGNEQFF
TGTGCCAGCAGCTTAGTAGCAGGGGGCTTCGGCAATGAGCAGTTCTTC
>TRBV29-1|.|TRBJ1-2|.
CSVPDRGRSGYTF
TGCAGCGTCCCGGACAGAGGGCGAAGTGGCTACACCTTC
>TRBV19|.|TRBJ1-5|.
CASIPGGGHQPQHF
TGTGCCAGTATTCCCGGGGGAGGCCATCAGCCCCAGCATTTT
>TRBV5-6|.|TRBJ2-2|few
CASSFSSPRGANTGELFF
TGTGCCAGCAGCTTCTCCTCGCCCCGCGGGGCGAACACCGGGGAGCTGTTTTTT
>TRBV15|.|TRBJ1-1|few
CATSRDGQLEAFF
TGTGCCACCAGCAGAGACGGACAGCTTGAAGCTTTCTTT
>TRBV29-1|.|TRBJ2-7|few
CSVAQGGSYEQYF
TGCAGCGTTGCGCAGGGGGGTTCCTACGAGCAGTACTTC
>TRBV6-1|TRBD2|TRBJ2-1|.
CASSEGTSGRDEQFF
TGTGCCAGCAGTGAAGGGACTAGCGGGAGAGACGAGCAGTTCTTC
>TRBV9|TRBD2|TRBJ2-3|.
CASSVLAGGPGDTQYF
TGTGCCAGCAGCGTATTAGCGGGGGGCCCTGGGGATACGCAGTATTTT
>TRBV30|.|TRBJ1-1|.
CAWTYGTYRRPFF
TGTGCCTGGACCTATGGGACGTACCGAAGACCTTTCTTT
>TRBV14|TRBD1|TRBJ1-1|many
CASSPYGTATEAFF
TGTGCCAGCAGCCCGTACGGGACAGCCACTGAAGCTTTCTTT
>TRBV4-1|.|TRBJ1-1|few
CASSQINLVAYTEAFF
TGCGCCAGCAGCCAAATCAATTTAGTCGCTTACACTGAAGCTTTCTTT
>TRBV11-2|TRBD1|TRBJ1-2|once
CASSLDRGRGYTF
TGTGCCAGCAGCTTGGACAGGGGGCGTGGCTACACCTTC
>TRBV6-5|.|TRBJ1-4|.
CASGDLPTNEKLFF
TGTGCCAGCGGGGATCTTCCAACTAATGAAAAACTGTTTTTT
>TRBV29-1|.|TRBJ2-7|.
CSAKGESSYEQYF
TGCAGCGCCAAGGGGGAGAGCTCCTACGAGCAGTACTTC
>TRBV30|.|TRBJ1-1|few
CASQNPLRGLGNTEAFF
TGTGCCTCCCAAAACCCTCTCCGGGGATTGGGGAACACTGAAGCTTTCTTT
>TRBV6-6|.|TRBJ2-1|.
CASSYIGLDYNEQFF
TGTGCCAGCAGTTACATCGGGCTCGACTACAATGAGCAGTTCTTC
>TRBV19|.|TRBJ1-2|.
CASSISLGHSGYTF
TGTGCCAGTAGTATCTCCCTCGGGCATAGTGGCTACACCTTC
>TRBV19|.|TRBJ2-4|.
CASSKGAKHEKNIQYF
TGTGCCAGTAGTAAGGGAGCAAAACACGAGAAAAACATTCAGTACTTC
>TRBV6-5|TRBD1|TRBJ1-2|once
CASRTGQGLEGYTF
TGTGCCAGCAGAACTGGACAGGGCCTCGAAGGCTACACCTTC
>TRBV4-1|.|TRBJ2-1|.
CASSQALARSYNEQFF
TGCGCCAGCAGCCAAGCCCTAGCGAGGTCCTACAATGAGCAGTTCTTC
>TRBV6-4|.|TRBJ1-1|few
CASSKEGSGTEAFF
TGTGCCAGCAGTAAAGAGGGCTCTGGCACTGAAGCTTTCTTT
>TRBV30|.|TRBJ2-5|.
CAWSTFGAFETQYF
TGTGCCTGGAGTACTTTTGGGGCTTTTGAGACCCAGTACTTC
>TRBV7-2|.|TRBJ2-7|.
CASSRGPRIHEQYF
TGTGCCAGCAGCAGGGGCCCTCGTATCCACGAGCAGTACTTC
>TRBV25-1|TRBD1|TRBJ1-4|.
CASSARTGGSEKLFF
TGTGCCAGCAGTGCGAGGACAGGGGGAAGTGAAAAACTGTTTTTT
>TRBV5-8|TRBD1|TRBJ1-5|few
CASSIGTEYSNQPQHF
TGTGCCAGCAGCATCGGGACAGAATATAGCAATCAGCCCCAGCATTTT
>TRBV9|.|TRBJ2-5|.
CASSVDVQETQYF
TGTGCCAGCAGCGTGGACGTTCAAGAGACCCAGTACTTC
>TRBV7-9|.|TRBJ1-1|.
CASSLVQTSMNTEAFF
TGTGCCAGCAGCTTAGTCCAGACCTCAATGAACACTGAAGCTTTCTTT
>TRBV7-8|TRBD2|TRBJ2-7|.
CASSRGGLAGDYEQYF
TGTGCCAGCAGCCGAGGGGGACTAGCGGGAGATTACGAGCAGTACTTC
>TRBV6-6|TRBD1|TRBJ1-2|.
CASSQDRGNYGYTF
TGTGCCAGCAGCCAAGACAGGGGGAACTATGGCTACACCTTC
>TRBV19|.|TRBJ1-5|few
CASSPPFRGIYQPQHF
TGTGCCAGTAGTCCCCCCTTTAGGGGGATCTATCAGCCCCAGCATTTT
>TRBV4-1|.|TRBJ2-1|.
CASSQVGSFNEQFF
TGCGCCAGCAGCCAAGTAGGTAGCTTCAATGAGCAGTTCTTC
>TRBV29-1|TRBD1|TRBJ1-3|few
CSVVKGASGNTIYF
TGCAGCGTTGTCAAGGGGGCATCTGGAAACACCATATATTTT
>TRBV7-2|.|TRBJ1-1|once
CASVFYAGTNAFF
TGTGCCAGCGTTTTCTATGCGGGGACGAATGCTTTCTTT
>TRBV6-5|TRBD1|TRBJ2-7|.
CASSQPGQGQAEQYF
TGTGCCAGCAGCCAACCGGGACAGGGGCAAGCCGAGCAGTACTTC
>TRBV30|TRBD2|TRBJ2-2|.
CAWSWEGPGELFF
TGTGCCTGGAGCTGGGAGGGCCCCGGGGAGCTGTTTTTT
>TRBV2|.|TRBJ2-3|.
CASSEERGMGDTQYF
TGTGCCAGCAGTGAAGAACGGGGAATGGGGGATACGCAGTATTTT
>TRBV5-1|.|TRBJ2-5|.
CASSFGRLETQYF
TGCGCCAGCAGCTTCGGGCGATTGGAGACCCAGTACTTC
>TRBV18|.|TRBJ1-2|.
CASSPPGGIYGYTF
TGTGCCAGCTCACCACCGGGAGGGATCTATGGCTACACCTTC
>TRBV29-1|TRBD1|TRBJ2-3|.
CSVVTGVPSPDTQYF
TGCAGCGTTGTAACAGGGGTCCCATCTCCAGATACGCAGTATTTT
>TRBV6-5|TRBD1|TRBJ2-7|.
CASRTPGQIYEQYF
TGTGCCAGCAGAACCCCGGGACAGATCTACGAGCAGTACTTC
>TRBV29-1|.|TRBJ2-7|few
CSVAGGPYEQYF
TGCAGCGTTGCAGGCGGTCCCTACGAGCAGTACTTC
>TRBV7-2|TRBD1|TRBJ2-7|.
CASSRILISDRDIYEQYF
TGTGCCAGCAGCCGCATTTTAATTTCGGACAGGGACATCTACGAGCAGTACTTC
>TRBV6-6|.|TRBJ2-7|few
CASSLMDRYEQYF
TGTGCCAGCAGCCTCATGGACCGTTACGAGCAGTACTTC
>TRBV6-1|TRBD1|TRBJ1-1|few
CASTLDRFADTEAFF
TGTGCCAGCACCTTGGACAGGTTCGCGGACACTGAAGCTTTCTTT
>TRBV9|.|TRBJ1-3|.
CASSVFRDAGNTIYF
TGTGCCAGCAGCGTATTCAGGGACGCTGGAAACACCATATATTTT
>TRBV29-1|.|TRBJ2-2|few
CSVEGAGELFF
TGCAGCGTTGAGGGGGCCGGGGAGCTGTTTTTT
>TRBV28|.|TRBJ2-3|few
CASSGRDTQYF
TGTGCCAGCAGTGGGCGGGATACGCAGTATTTT
>TRBV5-4|.|TRBJ2-2|.
CASSLYGLTGELFF
TGTGCCAGCAGCTTGTATGGATTGACCGGGGAGCTGTTTTTT
>TRBV4-1|TRBD2|TRBJ2-3|.
CASSQGGREGDTQYF
TGCGCCAGCAGCCAAGGCGGGAGGGAGGGAGATACGCAGTATTTT
>TRBV2|.|TRBJ1-1|.
CASSGGRGAATEAFF
TGTGCCAGCAGTGGGGGACGGGGGGCGGCCACTGAAGCTTTCTTT
>TRBV6-1|TRBD1|TRBJ1-5|.
CASSGIQGGNQPQHF
TGTGCCAGCAGTGGAATACAGGGGGGCAATCAGCCCCAGCATTTT